This T cell receptor beta chain was found in a study of shared clonotypes between healthy human individuals. Study findings and constraints: The four-donor shared clonotypes exceeded non-shared clonotypes in generation probability, with non-shared ones scoring lower.

This clone appeared once. As yet, its antigen is unknown. Clones were sequenced by immunoSEQ multiplex PCR, and TCRdb holds only the in-frame ones, with some missing. The table records about 1,900,000 clones, about 95% of them present only once. CD45RO-negative cells were positively selected for CCR7, leaving out terminally differentiated effector memory CD45RA+ cells. Sequencing was done on a sample of naive CD8+ T cells sorted from blood. The sequence was obtained from a man aged 18 to 30 in good health.

The CDR3 sequence: CASSLSSESYEQYF. In nucleotides, the CDR3 is TGTGCCAGCAGTTTATCGTCGGAATCCTACGAGCAGTACTTC. V is TRBV27 and J is TRBJ2-7; unclear D gene. The length of the CDR3 is 14 residues. Germline V gene data show CDR1 as MNHEY and CDR2 as SMNVEV (reference sequence). The ends were cut back, 0 bases at V and 1 base at J, with 7 bases in the middle.